This TCR beta chain was recorded in a study of blood T cells in healthy people across ages. Regarding the study as a whole: Per-million-T-cell TCR beta diversity fell roughly linearly with age.

Together with a sample-barcoded 5' primer, a J-beta primer mix was included in a second PCR lasting 7 to 11 cycles. TCRdb re-called the 5' RACE reads with MiXCR, one entry per CDR3 protein. Of about a million distinct CDR3 sequences in the sample, 45% to 50% are singletons; the top ten hold 13%. In this sample, this clonotype turned up a few times. Antigen unknown. This CDR3 region has 12 residues. V was trimmed by 2 bases and J by 4 bases, leaving 2 bases between them. Germline V gene sequence: CDR1 ENHRY, CDR2 SYGVKD. Extracted total RNA amounted to at least 5.5 micrograms for each sample. The sequenced sample consisted of blood. This chain uses TRBV10-3 with TRBJ2-2; D remains ambiguous. This sequence was found in a young man in good health. The DNA of the CDR3 is TGTGCCATCAGTGAGATCACCGGGGAGCTGTTTTTT. It yields the protein CAISEITGELFF.